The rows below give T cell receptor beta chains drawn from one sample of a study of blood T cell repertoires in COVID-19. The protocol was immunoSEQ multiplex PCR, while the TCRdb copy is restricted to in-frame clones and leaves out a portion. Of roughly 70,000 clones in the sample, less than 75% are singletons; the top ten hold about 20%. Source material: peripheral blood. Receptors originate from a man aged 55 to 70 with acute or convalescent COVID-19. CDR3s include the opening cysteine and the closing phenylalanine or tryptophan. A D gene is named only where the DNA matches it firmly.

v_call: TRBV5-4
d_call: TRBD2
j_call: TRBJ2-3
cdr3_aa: CASRTGTSNPDTQYF

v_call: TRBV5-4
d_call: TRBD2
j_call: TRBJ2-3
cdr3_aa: CASSFPGSGGVDTQYF

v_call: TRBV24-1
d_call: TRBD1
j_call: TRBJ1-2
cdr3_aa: CATSETGQERYTF

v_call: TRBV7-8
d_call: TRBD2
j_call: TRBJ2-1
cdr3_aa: CASTLGGGTSGRVEQFF

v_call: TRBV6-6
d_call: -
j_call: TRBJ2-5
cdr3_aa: CASKLQGPQETQYF

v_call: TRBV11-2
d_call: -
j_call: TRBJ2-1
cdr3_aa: CASSTGTYYNEQFF

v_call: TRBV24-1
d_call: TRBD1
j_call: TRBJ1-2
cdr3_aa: CATSGRDRDGYTF

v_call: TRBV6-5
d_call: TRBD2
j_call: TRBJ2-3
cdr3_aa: CASAGGPDTQYF

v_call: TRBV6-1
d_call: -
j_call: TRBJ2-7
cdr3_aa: CASSEPLTYEQYF

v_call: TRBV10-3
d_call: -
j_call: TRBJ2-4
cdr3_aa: CAGLAGEGAKNIQYF

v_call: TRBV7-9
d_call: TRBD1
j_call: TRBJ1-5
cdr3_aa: CASSRTGDQPQHF

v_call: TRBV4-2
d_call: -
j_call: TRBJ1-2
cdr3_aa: CASSQDGAGTTAGYTF

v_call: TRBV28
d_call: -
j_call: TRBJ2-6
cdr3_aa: CASSSFRTERPGANVLTF

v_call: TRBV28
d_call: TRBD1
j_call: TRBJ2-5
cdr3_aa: CASSPPGGGQETQYF

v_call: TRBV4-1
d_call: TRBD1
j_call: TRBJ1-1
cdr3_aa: CASSQTGGTMNTEAFF

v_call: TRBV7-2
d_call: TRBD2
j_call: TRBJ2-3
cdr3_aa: CASSLPLAGDTQYF

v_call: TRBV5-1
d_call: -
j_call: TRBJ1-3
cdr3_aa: CASSLEGGADGNTIYF

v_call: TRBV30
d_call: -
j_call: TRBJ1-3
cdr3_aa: CAWSPLANTIYF